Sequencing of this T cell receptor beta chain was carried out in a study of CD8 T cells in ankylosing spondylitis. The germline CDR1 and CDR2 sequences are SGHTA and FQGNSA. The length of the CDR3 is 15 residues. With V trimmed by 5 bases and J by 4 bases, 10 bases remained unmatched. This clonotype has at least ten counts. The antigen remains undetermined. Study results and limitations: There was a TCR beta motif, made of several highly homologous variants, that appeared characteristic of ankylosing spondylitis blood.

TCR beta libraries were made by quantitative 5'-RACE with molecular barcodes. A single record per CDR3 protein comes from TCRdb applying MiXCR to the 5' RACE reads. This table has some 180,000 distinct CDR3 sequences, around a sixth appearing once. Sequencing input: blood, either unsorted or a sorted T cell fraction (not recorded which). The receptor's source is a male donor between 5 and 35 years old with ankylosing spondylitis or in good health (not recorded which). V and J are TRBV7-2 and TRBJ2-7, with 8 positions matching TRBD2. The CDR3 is CASSPTGGGVYEQYF. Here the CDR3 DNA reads TGTGCCAGCAGCCCTACGGGGGGGGGTGTGTACGAGCAGTACTTC.